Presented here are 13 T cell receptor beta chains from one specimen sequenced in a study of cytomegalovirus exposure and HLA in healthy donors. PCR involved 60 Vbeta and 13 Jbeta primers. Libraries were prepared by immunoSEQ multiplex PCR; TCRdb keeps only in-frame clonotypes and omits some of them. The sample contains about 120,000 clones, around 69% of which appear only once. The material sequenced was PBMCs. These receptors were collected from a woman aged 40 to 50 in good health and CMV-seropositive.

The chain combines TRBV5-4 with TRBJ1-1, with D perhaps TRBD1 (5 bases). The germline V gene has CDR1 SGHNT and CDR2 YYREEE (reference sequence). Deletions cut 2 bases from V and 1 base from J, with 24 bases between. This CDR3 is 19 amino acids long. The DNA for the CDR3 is TGTGCCAGCAGCTTACCTCCCCCGGGAGGGGCAGGAGGGAACACTGAAGCTTTCTTT. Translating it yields CASSLPPPGGAGGNTEAFF.

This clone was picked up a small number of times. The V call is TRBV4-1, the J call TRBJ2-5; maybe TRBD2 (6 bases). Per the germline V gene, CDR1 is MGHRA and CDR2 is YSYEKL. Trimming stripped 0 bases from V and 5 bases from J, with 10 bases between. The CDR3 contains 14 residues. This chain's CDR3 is CASSQEGGMETQYF. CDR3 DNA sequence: TGCGCCAGCAGCCAAGAAGGAGGGATGGAGACCCAGTACTTC.

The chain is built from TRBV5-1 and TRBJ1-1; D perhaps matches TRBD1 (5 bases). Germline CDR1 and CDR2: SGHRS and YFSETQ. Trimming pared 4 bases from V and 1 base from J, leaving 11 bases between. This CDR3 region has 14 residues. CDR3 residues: CASSGVRGNTEAFF. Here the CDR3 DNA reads TGCGCCAGCAGCGGGGTAAGGGGGAACACTGAAGCTTTCTTT. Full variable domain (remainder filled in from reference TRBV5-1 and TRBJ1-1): KAGVTQTPRYLIKTRGQQVTLSCSPISGHRSVSWYQQTPGQGLQFLFEYFSETQRNKGNFPGRFSGRQFSNSRSEMNVSTLELGDSALYLCASSGVRGNTEAFFGQGTRLTVV.

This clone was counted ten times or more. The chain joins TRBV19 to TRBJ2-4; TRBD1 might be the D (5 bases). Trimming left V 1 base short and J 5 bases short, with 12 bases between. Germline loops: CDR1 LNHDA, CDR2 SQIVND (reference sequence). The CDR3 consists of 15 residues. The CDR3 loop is CASSIVTGAENIQYF. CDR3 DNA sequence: TGTGCCAGTAGTATAGTCACAGGCGCGGAAAACATTCAGTACTTC.

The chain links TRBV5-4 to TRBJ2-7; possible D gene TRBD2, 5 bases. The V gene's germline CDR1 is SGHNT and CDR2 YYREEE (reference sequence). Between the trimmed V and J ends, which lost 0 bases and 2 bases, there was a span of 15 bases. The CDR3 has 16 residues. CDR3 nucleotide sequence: TGTGCCAGCAGCTTGGGGACCGGACTTTTGGCCTACGAGCAGTACTTC. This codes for CASSLGTGLLAYEQYF.

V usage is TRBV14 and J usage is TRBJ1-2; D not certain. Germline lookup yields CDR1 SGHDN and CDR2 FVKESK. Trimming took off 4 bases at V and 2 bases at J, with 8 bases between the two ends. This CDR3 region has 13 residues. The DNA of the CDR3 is TGTGCCAGCAGCCGGGAGTTAAACTATGGCTACACCTTC. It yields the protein CASSRELNYGYTF.

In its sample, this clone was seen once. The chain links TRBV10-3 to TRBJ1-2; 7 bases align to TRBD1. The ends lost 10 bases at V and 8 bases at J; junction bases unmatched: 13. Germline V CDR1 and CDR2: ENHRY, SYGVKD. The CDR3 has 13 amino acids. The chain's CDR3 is CATADRRPGGYTF. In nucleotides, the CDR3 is TGTGCCACCGCGGACAGGCGGCCTGGGGGCTACACCTTC.

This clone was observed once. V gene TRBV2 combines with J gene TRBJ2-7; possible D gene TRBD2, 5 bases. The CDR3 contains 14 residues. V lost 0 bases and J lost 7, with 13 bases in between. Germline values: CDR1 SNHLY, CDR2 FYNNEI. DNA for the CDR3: TGTGCCAGCAGTGAAGCGCTTCCTGGGGAGGAGCAGTACTTC. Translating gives CASSEALPGEEQYF. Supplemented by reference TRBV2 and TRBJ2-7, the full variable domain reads EPEVTQTPSHQVTQMGQEVILRCVPISNHLYFYWYRQILGQKVEFLVSFYNNEISEKSEIFDDQFSVERPDGSNFTLKIRSTKLEDSAMYFCASSEALPGEEQYFGPGTRLTVT.

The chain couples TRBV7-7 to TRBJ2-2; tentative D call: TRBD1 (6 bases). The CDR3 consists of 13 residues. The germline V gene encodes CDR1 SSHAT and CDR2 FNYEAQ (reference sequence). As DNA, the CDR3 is TGTGCTACCCCACAGGGCCACACCGGGGAGCTGTTTTTT. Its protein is CATPQGHTGELFF.

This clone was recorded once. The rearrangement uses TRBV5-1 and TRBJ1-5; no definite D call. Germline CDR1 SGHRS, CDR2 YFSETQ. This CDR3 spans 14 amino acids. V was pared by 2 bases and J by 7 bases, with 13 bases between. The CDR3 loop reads CASSFSGAEQPQHF. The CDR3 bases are TGCGCCAGCAGCTTTTCAGGAGCGGAGCAGCCCCAGCATTTT.

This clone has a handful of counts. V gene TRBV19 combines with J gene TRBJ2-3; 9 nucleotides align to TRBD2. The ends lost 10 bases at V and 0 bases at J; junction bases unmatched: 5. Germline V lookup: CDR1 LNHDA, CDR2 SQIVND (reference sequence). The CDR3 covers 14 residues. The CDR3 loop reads CATAGLASTDTQYF. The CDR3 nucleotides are TGTGCCACTGCGGGACTAGCAAGCACAGATACGCAGTATTTT.

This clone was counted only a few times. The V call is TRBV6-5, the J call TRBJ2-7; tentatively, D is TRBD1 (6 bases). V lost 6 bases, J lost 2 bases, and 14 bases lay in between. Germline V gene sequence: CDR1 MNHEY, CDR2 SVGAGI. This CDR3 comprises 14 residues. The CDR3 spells CASSRTGQTYEQYF. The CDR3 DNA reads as TGTGCCAGCAGCCGCACAGGGCAAACCTACGAGCAGTACTTC.

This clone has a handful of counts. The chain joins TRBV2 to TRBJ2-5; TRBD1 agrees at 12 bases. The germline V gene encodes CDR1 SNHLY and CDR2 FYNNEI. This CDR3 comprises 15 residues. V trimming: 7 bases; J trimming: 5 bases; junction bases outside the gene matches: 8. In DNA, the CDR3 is TGTGCCAGCACCCTGGGACAGGGGGCCTGGGAGACCCAGTACTTC. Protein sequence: CASTLGQGAWETQYF.